The following is a T cell receptor (beta chain) sequence with its context. The antigen remains unidentified. PCR primers comprised 60 Vbeta and 13 Jbeta primers. Here immunoSEQ multiplex PCR was the method, and the copy in TCRdb shows in-frame clones only, minus some. The sample has roughly 160,000 clones, 78% seen once. This sample was taken from a study of cytomegalovirus exposure and HLA in healthy donors. Study-wide findings and caveats: Reported results showed that the classifier diagnosed cytomegalovirus status with high specificity and sensitivity.

The germline V and J ends were trimmed by 2 bases and 1 base, with 12 bases remaining between them. There are 15 residues in the CDR3. CDR1 SGHRS and CDR2 YFSETQ come from the germline V gene. The V and J genes are TRBV5-1 and TRBJ1-1; D possibly corresponds to TRBD1 (6 bases). Sample: PBMCs. This receptor was identified in a woman aged 45-65 years in good health and CMV-seropositive. The CDR3 DNA is TGCGCCAGCAGCTTCCGACCGGGACAGAACACTGAAGCTTTCTTT. Amino acids: CASSFRPGQNTEAFF. The whole variable domain, filled in from reference TRBV5-1 and TRBJ1-1, reads KAGVTQTPRYLIKTRGQQVTLSCSPISGHRSVSWYQQTPGQGLQFLFEYFSETQRNKGNFPGRFSGRQFSNSRSEMNVSTLELGDSALYLCASSFRPGQNTEAFFGQGTRLTVV.